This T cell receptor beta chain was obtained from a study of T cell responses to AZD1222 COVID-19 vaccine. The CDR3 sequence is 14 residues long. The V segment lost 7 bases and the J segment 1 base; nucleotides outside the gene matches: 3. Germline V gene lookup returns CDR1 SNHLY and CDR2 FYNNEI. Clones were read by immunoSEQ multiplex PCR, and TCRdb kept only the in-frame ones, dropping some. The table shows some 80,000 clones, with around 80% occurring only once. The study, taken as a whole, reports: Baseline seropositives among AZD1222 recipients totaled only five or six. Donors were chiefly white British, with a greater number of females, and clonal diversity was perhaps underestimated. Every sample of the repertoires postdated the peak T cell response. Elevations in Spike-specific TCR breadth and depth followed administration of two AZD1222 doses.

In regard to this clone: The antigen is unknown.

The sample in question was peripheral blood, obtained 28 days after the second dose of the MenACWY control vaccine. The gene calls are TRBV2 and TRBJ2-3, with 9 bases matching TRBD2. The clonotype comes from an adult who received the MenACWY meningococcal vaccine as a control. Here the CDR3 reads CASTWTSGTDTQYF. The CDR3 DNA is TGTGCCAGCACCTGGACTAGCGGCACAGATACGCAGTATTTT.